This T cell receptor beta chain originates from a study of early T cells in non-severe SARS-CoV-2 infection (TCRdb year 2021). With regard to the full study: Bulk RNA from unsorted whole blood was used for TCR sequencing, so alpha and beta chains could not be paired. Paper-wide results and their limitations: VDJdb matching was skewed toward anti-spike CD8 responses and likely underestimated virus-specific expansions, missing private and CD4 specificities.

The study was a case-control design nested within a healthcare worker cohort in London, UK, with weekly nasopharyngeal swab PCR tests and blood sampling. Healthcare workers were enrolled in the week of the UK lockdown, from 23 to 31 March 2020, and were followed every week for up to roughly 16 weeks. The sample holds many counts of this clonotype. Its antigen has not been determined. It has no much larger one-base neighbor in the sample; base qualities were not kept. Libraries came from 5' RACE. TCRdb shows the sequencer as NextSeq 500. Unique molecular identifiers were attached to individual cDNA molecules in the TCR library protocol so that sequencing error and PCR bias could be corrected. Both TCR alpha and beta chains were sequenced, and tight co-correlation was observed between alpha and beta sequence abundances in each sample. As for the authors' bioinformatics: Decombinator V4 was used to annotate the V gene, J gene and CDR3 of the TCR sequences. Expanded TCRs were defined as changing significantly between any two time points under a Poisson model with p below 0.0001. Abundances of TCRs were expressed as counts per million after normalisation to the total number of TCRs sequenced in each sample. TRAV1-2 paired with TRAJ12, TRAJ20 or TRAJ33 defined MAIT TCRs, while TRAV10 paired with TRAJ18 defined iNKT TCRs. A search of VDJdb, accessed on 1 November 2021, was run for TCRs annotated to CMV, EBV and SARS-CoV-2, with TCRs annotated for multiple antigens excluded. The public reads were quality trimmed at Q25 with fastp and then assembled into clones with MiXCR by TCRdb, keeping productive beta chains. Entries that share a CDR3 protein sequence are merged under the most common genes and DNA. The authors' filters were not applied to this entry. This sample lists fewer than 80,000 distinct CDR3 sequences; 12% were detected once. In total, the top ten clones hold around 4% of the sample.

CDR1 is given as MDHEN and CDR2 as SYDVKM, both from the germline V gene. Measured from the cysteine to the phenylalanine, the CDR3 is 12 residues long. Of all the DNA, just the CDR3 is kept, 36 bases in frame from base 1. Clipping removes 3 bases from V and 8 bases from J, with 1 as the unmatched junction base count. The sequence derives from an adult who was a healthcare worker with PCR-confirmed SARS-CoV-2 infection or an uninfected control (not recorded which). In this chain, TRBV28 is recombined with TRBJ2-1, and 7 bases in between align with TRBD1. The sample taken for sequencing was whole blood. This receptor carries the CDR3 CASSLRGHEQFF. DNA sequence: TGTGCCAGCAGTTTGAGGGGGCATGAGCAGTTCTTC.